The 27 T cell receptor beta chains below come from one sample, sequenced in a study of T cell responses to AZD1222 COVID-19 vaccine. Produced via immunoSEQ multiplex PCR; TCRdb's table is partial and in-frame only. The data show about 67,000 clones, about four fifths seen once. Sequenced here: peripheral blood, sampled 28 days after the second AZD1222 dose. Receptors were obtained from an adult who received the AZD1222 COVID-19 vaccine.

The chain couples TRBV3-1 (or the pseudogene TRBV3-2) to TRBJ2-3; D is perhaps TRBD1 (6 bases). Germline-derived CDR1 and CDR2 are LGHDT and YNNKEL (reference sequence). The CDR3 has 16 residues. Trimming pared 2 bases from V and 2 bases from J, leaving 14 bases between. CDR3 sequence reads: CASSQNMGALTDTQYF. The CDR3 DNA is TGTGCCAGCAGCCAAAATATGGGGGCCCTCACAGATACGCAGTATTTT.

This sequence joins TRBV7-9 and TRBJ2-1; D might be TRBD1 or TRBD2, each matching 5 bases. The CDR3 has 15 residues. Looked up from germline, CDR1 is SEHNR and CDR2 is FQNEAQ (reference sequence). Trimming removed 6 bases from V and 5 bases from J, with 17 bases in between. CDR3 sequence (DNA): TGTGCCAGCAGATGGGACCGCCCGGGAAACAATGAGCAGTTCTTC. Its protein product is CASRWDRPGNNEQFF.

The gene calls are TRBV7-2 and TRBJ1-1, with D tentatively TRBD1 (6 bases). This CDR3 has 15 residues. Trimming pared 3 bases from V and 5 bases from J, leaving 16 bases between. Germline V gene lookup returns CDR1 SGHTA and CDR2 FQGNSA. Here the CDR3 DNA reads TGTGCCAGCAGCTTTCGATGGGGGGCTGATACTGAAGCTTTCTTT. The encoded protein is CASSFRWGADTEAFF.

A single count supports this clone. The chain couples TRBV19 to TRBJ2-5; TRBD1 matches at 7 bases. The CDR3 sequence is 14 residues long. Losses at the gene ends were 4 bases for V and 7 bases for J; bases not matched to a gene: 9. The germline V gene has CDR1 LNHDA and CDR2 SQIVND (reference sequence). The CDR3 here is CASSTGQAGVTQYF. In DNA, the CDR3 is TGTGCCAGTAGTACCGGACAGGCGGGTGTGACCCAGTACTTC.

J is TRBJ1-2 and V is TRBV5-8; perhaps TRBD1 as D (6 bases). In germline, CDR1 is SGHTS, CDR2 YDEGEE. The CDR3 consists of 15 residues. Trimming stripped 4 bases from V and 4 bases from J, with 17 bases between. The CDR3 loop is CASSLLRPGAYGYTF. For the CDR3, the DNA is TGTGCCAGCAGCCTACTTCGGCCGGGGGCCTATGGCTACACCTTC.

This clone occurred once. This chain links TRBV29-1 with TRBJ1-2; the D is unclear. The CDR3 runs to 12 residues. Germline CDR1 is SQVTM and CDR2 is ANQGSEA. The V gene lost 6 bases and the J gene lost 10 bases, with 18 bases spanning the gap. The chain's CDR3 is CSVEDPREIYTF. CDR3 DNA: TGCAGCGTCGAGGACCCCCGCGAAATCTACACCTTC.

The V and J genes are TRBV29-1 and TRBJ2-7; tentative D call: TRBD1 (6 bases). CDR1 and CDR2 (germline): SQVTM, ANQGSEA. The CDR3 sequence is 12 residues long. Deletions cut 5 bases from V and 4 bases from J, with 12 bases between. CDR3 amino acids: CSVRPTGYEQYF. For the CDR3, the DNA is TGCAGCGTTCGCCCCACAGGGTACGAGCAGTACTTC.

DNA for the CDR3: TGTGCCAGCAGCTTGTTCCGGAGAACTAACTATGGCTACACCTTC. Translation gives CASSLFRRTNYGYTF. The chain recombines TRBV7-2 with TRBJ1-2; D is undetermined. The CDR3 has 15 residues. CDR1 and CDR2 from the germline V gene are SGHTA and FQGNSA. The V end was cut by 3 bases, the J end by 0 bases, with 11 bases between. Combining the CDR3 with reference TRBV7-2 and TRBJ1-2 gives the whole variable domain GAGVSQSPSNKVTEKGKDVELRCDPISGHTALYWYRQSLGQGLEFLIYFQGNSAPDKSGLPSDRFSAERTGGSVSTLTIQRTQQEDSAVYLCASSLFRRTNYGYTFGSGTRLTVV.

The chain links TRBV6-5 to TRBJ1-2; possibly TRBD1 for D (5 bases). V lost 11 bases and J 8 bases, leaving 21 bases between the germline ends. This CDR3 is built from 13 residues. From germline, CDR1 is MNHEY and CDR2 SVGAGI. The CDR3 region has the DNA TGTGCCGAAAACGACAGACCTATAGCCGGCTACACCTTC. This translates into CAENDRPIAGYTF.

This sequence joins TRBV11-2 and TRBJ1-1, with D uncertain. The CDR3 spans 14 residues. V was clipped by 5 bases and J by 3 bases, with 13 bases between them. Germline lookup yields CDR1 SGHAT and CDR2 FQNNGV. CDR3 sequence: CASSLRRPDTEAFF. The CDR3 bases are TGTGCCAGCAGCCTAAGAAGGCCGGACACTGAAGCTTTCTTT.

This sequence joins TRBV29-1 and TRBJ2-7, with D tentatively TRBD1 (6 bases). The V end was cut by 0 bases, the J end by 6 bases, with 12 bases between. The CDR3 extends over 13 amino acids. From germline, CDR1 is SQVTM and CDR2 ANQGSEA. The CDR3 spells CSVEEDRSAEQYF. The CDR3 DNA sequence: TGCAGCGTTGAAGAGGACAGATCTGCCGAGCAGTACTTC.

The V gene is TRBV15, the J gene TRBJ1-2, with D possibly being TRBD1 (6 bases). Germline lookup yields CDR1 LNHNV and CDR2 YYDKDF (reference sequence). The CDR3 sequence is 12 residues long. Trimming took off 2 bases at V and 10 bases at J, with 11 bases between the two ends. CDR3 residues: CATSRSTGFYTF. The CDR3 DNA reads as TGTGCCACCAGCAGATCAACAGGGTTCTACACCTTC.

The DNA for the CDR3 is TGTGCCAGCAGCTGGTTGGCGGGGGGCCGGGGTAGCAAGAACGAGCAGTACTTC. It translates to CASSWLAGGRGSKNEQYF. The chain carries TRBV13 and TRBJ2-7, with 8 bases fitting TRBD2. V gave up 4 bases and J gave up 5 bases; unmatched junction bases: 19. This CDR3 is built from 18 residues. Looked up from germline, CDR1 is PRHDT and CDR2 is FYEKMQ (reference sequence).

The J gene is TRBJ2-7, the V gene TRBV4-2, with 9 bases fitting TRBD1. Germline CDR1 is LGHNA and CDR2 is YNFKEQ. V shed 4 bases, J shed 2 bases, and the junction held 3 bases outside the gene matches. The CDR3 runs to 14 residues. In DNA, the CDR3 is TGTGCCAGCAGCCTTTGGGACAGGGCCTACGAGCAGTACTTC. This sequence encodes CASSLWDRAYEQYF.

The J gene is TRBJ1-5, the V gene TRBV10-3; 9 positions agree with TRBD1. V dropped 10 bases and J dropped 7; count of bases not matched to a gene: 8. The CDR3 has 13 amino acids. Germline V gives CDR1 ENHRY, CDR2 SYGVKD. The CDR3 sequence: CATRDRAQQPQHF. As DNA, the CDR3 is TGTGCCACCCGGGACAGGGCTCAGCAGCCCCAGCATTTT.

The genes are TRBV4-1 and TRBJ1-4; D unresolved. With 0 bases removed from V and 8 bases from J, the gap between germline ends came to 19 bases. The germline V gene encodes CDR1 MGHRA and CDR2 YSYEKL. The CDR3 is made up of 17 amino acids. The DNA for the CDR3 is TGCGCCAGCAGCCAAGATGGGCCCGGGCCACGGAGGGAAAAACTGTTTTTT. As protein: CASSQDGPGPRREKLFF.

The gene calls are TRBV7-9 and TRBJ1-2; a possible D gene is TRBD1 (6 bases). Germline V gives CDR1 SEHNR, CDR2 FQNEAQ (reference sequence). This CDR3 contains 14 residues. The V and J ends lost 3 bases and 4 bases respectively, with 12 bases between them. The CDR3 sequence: CASSFPGQPYGYTF. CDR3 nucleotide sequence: TGTGCCAGCAGCTTCCCCGGACAGCCCTATGGCTACACCTTC.

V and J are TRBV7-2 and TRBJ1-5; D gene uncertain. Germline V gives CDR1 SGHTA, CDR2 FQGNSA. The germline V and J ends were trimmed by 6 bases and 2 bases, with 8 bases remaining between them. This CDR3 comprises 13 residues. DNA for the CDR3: TGTGCCAGCAGTCCTGACCGCAATCAGCCCCAGCATTTT. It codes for CASSPDRNQPQHF.

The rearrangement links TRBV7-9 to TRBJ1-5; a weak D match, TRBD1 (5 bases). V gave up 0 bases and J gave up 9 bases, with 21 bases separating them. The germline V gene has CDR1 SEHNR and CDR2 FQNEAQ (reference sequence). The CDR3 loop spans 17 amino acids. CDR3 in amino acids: CASSLAPGVQGPRPQHF. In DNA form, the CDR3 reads TGTGCCAGCAGCTTAGCGCCGGGGGTGCAGGGCCCCCGGCCCCAGCATTTT.

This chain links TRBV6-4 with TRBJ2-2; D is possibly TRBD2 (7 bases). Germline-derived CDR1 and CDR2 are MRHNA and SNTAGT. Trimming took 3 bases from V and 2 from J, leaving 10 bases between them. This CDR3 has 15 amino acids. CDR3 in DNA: TGTGCCAGCAGTGAGGGGGGGGGCAACACCGGGGAGCTGTTTTTT. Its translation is CASSEGGGNTGELFF.

The CDR3 DNA follows: TGCGCCAGCAGCCAAGATTTCTTCCAGGACGGAAACTATGGCTACACCTTC. Translating it yields CASSQDFFQDGNYGYTF. This chain links TRBV4-3 with TRBJ1-2; no reliable D call. Germline lookup yields CDR1 LGHNA and CDR2 YSLEER. This CDR3 is 17 amino acids long. V was pared by 0 bases and J by 2 bases, with 16 bases between.

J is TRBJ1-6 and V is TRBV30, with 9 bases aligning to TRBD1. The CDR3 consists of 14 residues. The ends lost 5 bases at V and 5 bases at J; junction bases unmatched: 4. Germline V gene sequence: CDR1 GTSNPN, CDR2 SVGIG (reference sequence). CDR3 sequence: CAWGQGSHNSPLHF. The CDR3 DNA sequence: TGTGCCTGGGGACAGGGGAGCCATAATTCACCCCTCCACTTT.

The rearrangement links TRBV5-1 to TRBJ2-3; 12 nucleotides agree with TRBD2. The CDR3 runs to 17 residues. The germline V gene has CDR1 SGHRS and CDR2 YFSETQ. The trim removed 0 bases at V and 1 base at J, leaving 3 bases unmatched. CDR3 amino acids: CASSLVTSGGRTDTQYF. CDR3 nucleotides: TGCGCCAGCAGCTTGGTGACTAGCGGGGGCCGCACAGATACGCAGTATTTT.

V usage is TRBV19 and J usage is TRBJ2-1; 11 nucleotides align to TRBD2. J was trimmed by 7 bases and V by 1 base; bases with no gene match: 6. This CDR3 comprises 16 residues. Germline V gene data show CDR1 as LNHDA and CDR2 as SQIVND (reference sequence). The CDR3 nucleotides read TGTGCCAGTAGTATAGTCCAGGGACTAGCGGATAATGAGCAGTTCTTC. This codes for CASSIVQGLADNEQFF.

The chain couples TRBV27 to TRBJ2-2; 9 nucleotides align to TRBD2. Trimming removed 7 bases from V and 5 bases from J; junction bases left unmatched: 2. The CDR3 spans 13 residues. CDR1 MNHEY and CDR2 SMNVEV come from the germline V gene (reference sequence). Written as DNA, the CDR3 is TGTGCCAGCAACCTAGCGGGGACCGGGGAGCTGTTTTTT. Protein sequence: CASNLAGTGELFF.

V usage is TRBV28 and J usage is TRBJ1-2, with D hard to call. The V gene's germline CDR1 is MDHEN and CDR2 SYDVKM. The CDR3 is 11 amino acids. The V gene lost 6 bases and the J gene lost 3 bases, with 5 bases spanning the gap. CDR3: CASSLDYGYTF. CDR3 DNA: TGTGCCAGCAGCCTAGACTATGGCTACACCTTC.

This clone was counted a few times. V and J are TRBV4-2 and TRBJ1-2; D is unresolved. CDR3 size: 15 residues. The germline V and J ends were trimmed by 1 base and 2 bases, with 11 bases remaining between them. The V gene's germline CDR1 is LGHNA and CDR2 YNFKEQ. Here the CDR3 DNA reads TGTGCCAGCAGCCAAGTTAGTTCCGGGAACTATGGCTACACCTTC. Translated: CASSQVSSGNYGYTF.